The 15 T cell receptor beta chains below come from one sample, sequenced in a study of blood T cell repertoires in COVID-19. Assay used: immunoSEQ multiplex PCR; TCRdb lists only in-frame clones, some missing. The sample gives some 100,000 clones, roughly 79% of which show up once; more than 9% is in the top ten. Sequenced: peripheral blood. The receptor set was obtained from a human donor in a cohort sampled during active COVID-19.

J is TRBJ1-1 and V is TRBV9, with D perhaps matching TRBD1 (5 bases). V dropped 3 bases and J dropped 3 bases, with 12 bases sitting between them. The CDR3 sequence is 14 residues long. CDR1 SGDLS and CDR2 YYNGEE come from the germline V gene. This CDR3 is CASSAARAHTEAFF. DNA of the CDR3: TGTGCCAGCAGCGCAGCCAGGGCTCACACTGAAGCTTTCTTT.

The chain couples TRBV6-5 to TRBJ1-2; D gene uncertain. The V gene's germline CDR1 is MNHEY and CDR2 SVGAGI. V was shortened by 0 bases and J by 7 bases, with 15 bases between the two germline ends. The CDR3 totals 15 residues. This chain's CDR3 is CASSYSVRAGSGYTF. CDR3 bases: TGTGCCAGCAGTTACTCGGTCCGCGCCGGGTCTGGCTACACCTTC.

The chain uses TRBV24-1 and TRBJ1-1; D is perhaps TRBD1 (6 bases). Germline CDR1 and CDR2: KGHDR and SFDVKD. V was shortened by 7 bases and J by 3 bases, with 11 bases between the two germline ends. CDR3 size: 13 residues. CDR3: CATRSQGYTEAFF. CDR3 nucleotide sequence: TGTGCCACCAGGTCACAGGGCTACACTGAAGCTTTCTTT.

This clone was counted a few times. This chain joins TRBV24-1 and TRBJ1-5; D might be TRBD1 (6 bases). V lost 7 bases, J lost 4 bases, and 13 bases lay in between. Germline V CDR1 and CDR2: KGHDR, SFDVKD. The CDR3 extends over 14 amino acids. This CDR3 reads CATRGGGANQPQHF. The CDR3 nucleotides are TGTGCCACCAGAGGGGGAGGGGCGAATCAGCCCCAGCATTTT.

This clone was found once. V is TRBV27 and J is TRBJ2-7, with TRBD1 matching 7 bases. The CDR3 runs to 14 residues. With V trimmed by 5 bases and J by 2 bases, 6 bases remained unmatched. CDR1 is MNHEY and CDR2 is SMNVEV in the germline V gene (reference sequence). The CDR3 protein is CASSITGAAYEQYF. CDR3 DNA sequence: TGTGCCAGCAGTATCACAGGGGCCGCCTACGAGCAGTACTTC.

This clone has only one observation. This sequence joins TRBV29-1 and TRBJ1-4; 8 bases map to TRBD1. The CDR3 is 14 amino acids. Losses at the gene ends were 7 bases for V and 6 bases for J; bases not matched to a gene: 10. CDR1 and CDR2 from the germline V gene are SQVTM and ANQGSEA. The CDR3 region is CSAGRGTGDEKLFF. Written as DNA, the CDR3 is TGCAGCGCCGGCCGGGGGACAGGAGATGAAAAACTGTTTTTT.

This chain joins TRBV7-3 and TRBJ2-7; TRBD1 aligns across 7 bases. The germline V gene encodes CDR1 SGHTA and CDR2 FQGTGA. This CDR3 region has 13 residues. J gave up 4 bases and V 4 bases, and 4 bases lay outside the gene matches. DNA of the CDR3: TGTGCCAGCAGCTCGGGACAGCAATACGAGCAGTACTTC. Translating it yields CASSSGQQYEQYF.

The chain couples TRBV5-6 to TRBJ2-7, with D tentatively TRBD2 (6 bases). V gave up 2 bases and J gave up 7 bases, with 16 bases separating them. CDR1 and CDR2 (germline): SGHDT, YYEEEE. There are 14 residues in the CDR3. Here the CDR3 reads CASSLRRGRGEQYF. The CDR3 coding sequence is TGTGCCAGCAGCTTACGTCGGGGCCGGGGGGAGCAGTACTTC.

In its sample, this clone was seen many times. The chain has TRBV2 and TRBJ2-2, with unresolved D. The V gene lost 5 bases and the J gene lost 2 bases, with 15 bases spanning the gap. The CDR3 covers 16 residues. Looked up from germline, CDR1 is SNHLY and CDR2 is FYNNEI. CDR3 region: CASSTLVQTNTGELFF. CDR3 DNA: TGTGCCAGCAGTACCCTGGTACAGACAAACACCGGGGAGCTGTTTTTT.

This clone occurred once. J is TRBJ2-7 and V is TRBV4-2, with 8 bases aligning to TRBD2. The length of the CDR3 is 15 residues. Germline assignment: CDR1 LGHNA and CDR2 YNFKEQ. Trimming cost V 1 base and J 3 bases; bases outside gene matches: 5. The CDR3 loop reads CASSQVRLAGYEQYF. In DNA, the CDR3 is TGTGCCAGCAGCCAAGTGCGGCTAGCGGGCTACGAGCAGTACTTC.

The chain is built from TRBV7-5 and TRBJ2-2; the DNA was not used to check the table's D call, TRBD2. TRBV7-5 is labeled a pseudogene. This CDR3 comprises 13 residues. DNA for the CDR3: TGTGCCAGAAGCTTACTAGTAACCGGGGAGCTGTTTTTT. As protein: CARSLLVTGELFF.

V usage is TRBV3-1 (or the pseudogene TRBV3-2) and J usage is TRBJ2-3; the match to TRBD2 covers 14 bases. The CDR3 totals 16 residues. The V and J ends lost 4 bases and 4 bases, in that order; junction bases with no gene match: 4. CDR1 is LGHDT, CDR2 YNNKEL, per germline (reference sequence). CDR3 nucleotides: TGTGCCAGCAGCCGAGGACTAGCGGGGGGTGCAGATACGCAGTATTTT. Translating gives CASSRGLAGGADTQYF.

The chain links TRBV30 to TRBJ1-6, with D perhaps matching TRBD1 (6 bases). The CDR3 covers 13 residues. Germline-derived CDR1 and CDR2 are GTSNPN and SVGIG (reference sequence). With 8 bases removed from V and 7 bases from J, the gap between germline ends came to 15 bases. CDR3 nucleotide sequence: TGTGCCGGAGAACGGACAGTGAATTCACCCCTCCACTTT. Translated: CAGERTVNSPLHF.

CDR3 bases: TGCGCCAGCAGCCAAGATGGCCAGGAGGATCAGCCCCAGCATTTT. Encoded protein: CASSQDGQEDQPQHF. V usage is TRBV4-1 and J usage is TRBJ1-5; D is ambiguous. This CDR3 region has 15 residues. Germline V gene data show CDR1 as MGHRA and CDR2 as YSYEKL. V lost 0 bases to trimming and J lost 5 bases, with 11 bases between them.

The gene calls are TRBV7-3 and TRBJ2-3; the match to TRBD2 covers 16 bases. With V trimmed by 4 bases and J by 6 bases, 4 bases remained unmatched. This CDR3 has 16 residues. Germline CDR1 is SGHTA and CDR2 is FQGTGA. In nucleotides, the CDR3 is TGTGCCAGCAGCTCGGGACTAGCGGGAGGGAGCGATACGCAGTATTTT. Its protein product is CASSSGLAGGSDTQYF.